This T cell receptor (beta chain) was recorded in a study of blood T cell repertoires in COVID-19. Whole-study context: Sources were T cells, B-cell-depleted T cells, or PBMCs; the material itself was cDNA or gDNA.

The germline gives CDR1 MNHEY, CDR2 SMNVEV (reference sequence). The CDR3 extends over 18 amino acids. V gave up 4 bases and J gave up 1 base; unmatched junction bases: 13. Method: immunoSEQ multiplex PCR; TCRdb's copy keeps in-frame clones and lacks some. The table has 500,000 to 600,000 clones, 70% to 90% seen once. This TCR came from a woman in her forties or fifties with COVID-19, enrolled during active disease. J is TRBJ2-1 and V is TRBV27; 7 nucleotides match TRBD2. Sequenced: peripheral blood. The CDR3 coding sequence is TGTGCCAGCAGTTCGAATCCAATCAAAGCGGGGTCCTACAATGAGCAGTTCTTC. Protein sequence: CASSSNPIKAGSYNEQFF.